Sequencing of this TCR beta chain was carried out in a study of cytomegalovirus exposure and HLA in healthy donors. Turning to this clone: As yet, its antigen is unknown.

The PCR contained 60 Vbeta and 13 Jbeta primers. Some clones are missing from TCRdb's copy, which holds only in-frame ones; the method was immunoSEQ multiplex PCR. This repertoire shows around 150,000 clones, about 72% found once; its top ten account for about 4%. Study-wide findings and caveats: Based on reports, TCR beta sequences accurately predicted HLA-A and HLA-B alleles for most subjects. In a later analysis, common viral pathogens appeared linked to several of the most significant clusters.

Despite likely unrecorded immune exposures, the donors were nominally healthy at the time of sampling. The TCR originated in a man between 25 and 39 years old in good health and CMV-seropositive. Input material: PBMCs.

The CDR3 here is CASSLVGGSAAYEQYF. The DNA of the CDR3 is TGTGCCAGCAGCTTAGTAGGAGGTTCGGCAGCCTACGAGCAGTACTTC. The V call is TRBV7-2, the J call TRBJ2-7; tentative D call: TRBD2 (5 bases). Germline CDR1 reads SGHTA; CDR2 reads FQGNSA. The CDR3 contains 16 residues. Between the trimmed V and J ends, which lost 1 base and 2 bases, there was a span of 15 bases.